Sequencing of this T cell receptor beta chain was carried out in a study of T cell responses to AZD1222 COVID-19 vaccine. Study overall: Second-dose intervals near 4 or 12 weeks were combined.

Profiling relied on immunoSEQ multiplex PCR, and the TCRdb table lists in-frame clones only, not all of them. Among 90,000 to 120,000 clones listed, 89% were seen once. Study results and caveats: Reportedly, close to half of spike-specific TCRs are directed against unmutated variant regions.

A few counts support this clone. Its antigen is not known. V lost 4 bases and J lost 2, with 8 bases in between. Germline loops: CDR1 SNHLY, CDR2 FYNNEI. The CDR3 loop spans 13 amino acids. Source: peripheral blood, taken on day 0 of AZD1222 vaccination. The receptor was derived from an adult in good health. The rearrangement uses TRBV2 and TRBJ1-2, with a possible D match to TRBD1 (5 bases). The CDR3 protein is CASSGDSNYGYTF. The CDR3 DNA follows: TGTGCCAGCAGTGGTGACAGCAACTATGGCTACACCTTC.